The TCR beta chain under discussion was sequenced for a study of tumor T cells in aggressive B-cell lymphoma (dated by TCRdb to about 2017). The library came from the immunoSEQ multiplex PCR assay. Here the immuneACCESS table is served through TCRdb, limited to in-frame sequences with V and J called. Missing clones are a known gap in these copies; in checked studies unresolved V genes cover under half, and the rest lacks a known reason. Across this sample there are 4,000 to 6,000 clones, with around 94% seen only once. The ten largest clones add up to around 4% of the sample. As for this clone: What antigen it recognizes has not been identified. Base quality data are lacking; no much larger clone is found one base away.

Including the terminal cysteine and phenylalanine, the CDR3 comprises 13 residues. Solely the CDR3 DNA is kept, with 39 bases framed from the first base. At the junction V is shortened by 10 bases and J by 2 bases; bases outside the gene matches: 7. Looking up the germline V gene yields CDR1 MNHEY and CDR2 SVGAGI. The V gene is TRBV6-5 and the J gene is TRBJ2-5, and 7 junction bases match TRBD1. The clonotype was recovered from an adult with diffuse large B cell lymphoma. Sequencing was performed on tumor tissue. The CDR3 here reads CATPPGQQETQYF. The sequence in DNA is TGTGCCACTCCTCCGGGACAGCAAGAGACCCAGTACTTC.